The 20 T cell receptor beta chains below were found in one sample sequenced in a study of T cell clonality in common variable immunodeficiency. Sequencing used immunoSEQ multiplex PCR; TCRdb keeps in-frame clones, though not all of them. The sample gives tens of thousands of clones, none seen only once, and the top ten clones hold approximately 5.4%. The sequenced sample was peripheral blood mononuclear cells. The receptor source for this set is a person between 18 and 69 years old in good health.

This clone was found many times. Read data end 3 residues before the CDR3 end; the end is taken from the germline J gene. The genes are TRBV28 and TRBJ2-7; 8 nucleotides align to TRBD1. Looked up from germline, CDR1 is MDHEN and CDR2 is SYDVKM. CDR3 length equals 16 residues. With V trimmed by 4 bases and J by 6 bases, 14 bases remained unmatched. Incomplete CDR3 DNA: TGTGCCAGCAGTTACGGAAGGGGACAGGTCAAAGTCGAG. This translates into CASSYGRGQVKVE. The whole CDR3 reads CASSYGRGQVKVEQYF.

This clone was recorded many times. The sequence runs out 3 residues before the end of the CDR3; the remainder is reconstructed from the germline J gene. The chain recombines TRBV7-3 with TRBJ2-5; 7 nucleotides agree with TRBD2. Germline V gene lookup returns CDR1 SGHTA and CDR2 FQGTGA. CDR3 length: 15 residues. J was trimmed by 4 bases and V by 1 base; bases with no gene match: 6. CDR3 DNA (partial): TGTGCCAGCAGCTTAAGCGGGAGACCGGGAGAGACC. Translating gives CASSLSGRPGET. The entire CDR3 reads CASSLSGRPGETQYF.

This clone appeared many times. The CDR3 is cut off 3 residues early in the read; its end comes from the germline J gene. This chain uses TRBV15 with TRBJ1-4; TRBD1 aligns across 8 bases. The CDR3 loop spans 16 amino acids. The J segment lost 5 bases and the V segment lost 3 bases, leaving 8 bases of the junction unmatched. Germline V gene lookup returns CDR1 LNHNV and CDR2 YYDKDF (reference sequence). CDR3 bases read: TGTGCCACCAGCAGCCCCTGGACAGGGAGGAATGAAAAA. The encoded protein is CATSSPWTGRNEK. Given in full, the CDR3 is CATSSPWTGRNEKLFF.

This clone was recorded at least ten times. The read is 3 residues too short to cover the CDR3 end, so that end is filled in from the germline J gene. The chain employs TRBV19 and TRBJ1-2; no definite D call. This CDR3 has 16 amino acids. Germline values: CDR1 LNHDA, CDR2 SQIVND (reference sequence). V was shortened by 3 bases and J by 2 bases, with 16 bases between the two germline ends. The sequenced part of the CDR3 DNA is TGTGCCAGTAGTATTCAAGGCGGCGCCACCAACTATGGC. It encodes CASSIQGGATNYG. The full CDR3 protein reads CASSIQGGATNYGYTF.

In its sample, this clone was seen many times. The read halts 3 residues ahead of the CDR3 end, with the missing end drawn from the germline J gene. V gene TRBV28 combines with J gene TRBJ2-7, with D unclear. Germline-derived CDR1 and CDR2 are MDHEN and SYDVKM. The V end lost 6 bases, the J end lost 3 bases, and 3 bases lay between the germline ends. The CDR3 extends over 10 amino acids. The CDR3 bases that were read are TGTGCCAGCAGCCACTACGAG. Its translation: CASSHYE. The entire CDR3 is CASSHYEQYF.

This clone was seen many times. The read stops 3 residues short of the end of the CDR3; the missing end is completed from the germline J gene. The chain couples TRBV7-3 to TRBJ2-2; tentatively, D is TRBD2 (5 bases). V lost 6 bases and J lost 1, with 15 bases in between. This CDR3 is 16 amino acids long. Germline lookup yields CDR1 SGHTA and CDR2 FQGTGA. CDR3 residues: CASSYGSGGNTGELFF. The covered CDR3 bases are TGTGCCAGCAGTTACGGTTCAGGAGGGAACACCGGGGAG.

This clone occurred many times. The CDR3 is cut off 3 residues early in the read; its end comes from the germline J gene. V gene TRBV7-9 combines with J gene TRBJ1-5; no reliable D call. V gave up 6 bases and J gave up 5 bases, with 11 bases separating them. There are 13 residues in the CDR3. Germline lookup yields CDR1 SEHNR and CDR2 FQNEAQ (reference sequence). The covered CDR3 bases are TGTGCCAGCAGTCCCCAAGAGGATCAGCCC. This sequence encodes CASSPQEDQP. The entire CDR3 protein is CASSPQEDQPQHF.

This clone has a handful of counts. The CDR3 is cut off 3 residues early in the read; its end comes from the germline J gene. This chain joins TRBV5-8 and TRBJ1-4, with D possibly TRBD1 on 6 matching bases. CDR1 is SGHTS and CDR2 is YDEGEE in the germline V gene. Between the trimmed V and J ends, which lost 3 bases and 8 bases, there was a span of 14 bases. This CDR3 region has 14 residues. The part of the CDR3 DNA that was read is TGTGCCAGCAGCTCGGGACATCGCAAGGAAAAA. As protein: CASSSGHRKEK. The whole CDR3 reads CASSSGHRKEKLFF.

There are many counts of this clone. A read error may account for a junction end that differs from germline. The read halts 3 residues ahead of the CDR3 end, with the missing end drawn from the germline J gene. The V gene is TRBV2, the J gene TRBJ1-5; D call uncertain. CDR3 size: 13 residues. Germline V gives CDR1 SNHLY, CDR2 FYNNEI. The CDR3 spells CASSKAINQPQHF. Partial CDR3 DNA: TGTGCCAGCAGTAAAGCCATTAATCAGCCC.

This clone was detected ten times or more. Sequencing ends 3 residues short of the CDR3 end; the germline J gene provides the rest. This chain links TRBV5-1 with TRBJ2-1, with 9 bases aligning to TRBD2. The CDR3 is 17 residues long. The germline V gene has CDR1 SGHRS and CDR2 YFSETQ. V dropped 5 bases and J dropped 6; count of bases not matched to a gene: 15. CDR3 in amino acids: CASRSWASGKEGNEQFF. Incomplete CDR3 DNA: TGCGCCAGCAGGAGTTGGGCTAGCGGGAAGGAAGGCAATGAG.

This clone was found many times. The CDR3 loop reads CASSLSFFLGHYSFYSNQPQHF. The CDR3 DNA, read in part, is TGTGCCAGCAGCTTAAGTTTTTTCCTTGGGCATTATAGTTTTTATAGCAATCAGCCC. The chain couples TRBV7-3 to TRBJ1-5; D is unclear. Coverage ceases 3 residues before the CDR3 finishes, and the germline J gene fills in the end. The length of the CDR3 is 22 residues. Per germline, CDR1 SGHTA and CDR2 FQGTGA. Trimming shortened V by 1 base and J by 0 bases, and 28 bases separated the two germline ends. The full variable domain, rest sourced from reference TRBV7-3 and TRBJ1-5, is GAGVSQTPSNKVTEKGKYVELRCDPISGHTALYWYRQSLGQGPEFLIYFQGTGAADDSGLPNDRFFAVRPEGSVSTLKIQRTERGDSAVYLCASSLSFFLGHYSFYSNQPQHFGDGTRLSIL.

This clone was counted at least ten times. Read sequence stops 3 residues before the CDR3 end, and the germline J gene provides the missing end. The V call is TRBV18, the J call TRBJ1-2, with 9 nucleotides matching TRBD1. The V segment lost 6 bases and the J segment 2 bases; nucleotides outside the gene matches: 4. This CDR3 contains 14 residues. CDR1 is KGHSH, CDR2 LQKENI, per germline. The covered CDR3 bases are TGTGCCAGCTCCGGGGACAGGGCCAACTATGGC. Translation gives CASSGDRANYG. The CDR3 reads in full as CASSGDRANYGYTF. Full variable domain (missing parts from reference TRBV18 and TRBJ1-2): NAGVMQNPRHLVRRRGQEARLRCSPMKGHSHVYWYRQLPEEGLKFMVYLQKENIIDESGMPKERFSAEFPKEGPSILRIQQVVRGDSAAYFCASSGDRANYGYTFGSGTRLTVV.

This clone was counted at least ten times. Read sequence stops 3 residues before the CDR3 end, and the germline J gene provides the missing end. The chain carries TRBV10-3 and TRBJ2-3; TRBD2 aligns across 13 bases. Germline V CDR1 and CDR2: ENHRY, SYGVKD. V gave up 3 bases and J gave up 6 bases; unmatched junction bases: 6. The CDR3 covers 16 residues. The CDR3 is CAISDAGLAGADTQYF. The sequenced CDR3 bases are TGTGCCATCAGTGACGCTGGACTAGCGGGAGCTGATACG.

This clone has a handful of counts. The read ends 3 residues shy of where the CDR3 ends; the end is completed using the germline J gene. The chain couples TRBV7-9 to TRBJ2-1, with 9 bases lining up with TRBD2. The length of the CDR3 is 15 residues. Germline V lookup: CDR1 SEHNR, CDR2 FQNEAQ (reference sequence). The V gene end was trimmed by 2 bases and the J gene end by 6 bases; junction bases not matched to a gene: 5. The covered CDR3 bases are TGTGCCAGCAGCTTAAGCGGGAGGATCGGCAATGAG. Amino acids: CASSLSGRIGNE. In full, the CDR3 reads CASSLSGRIGNEQFF.

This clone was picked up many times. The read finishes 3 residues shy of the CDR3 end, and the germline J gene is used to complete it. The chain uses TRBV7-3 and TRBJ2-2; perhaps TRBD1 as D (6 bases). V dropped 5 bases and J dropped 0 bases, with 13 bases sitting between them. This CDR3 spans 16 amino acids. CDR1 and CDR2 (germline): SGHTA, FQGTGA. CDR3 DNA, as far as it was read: TGTGCCAGCAGCACTCCGACAGGCGCGAACACCGGGGAG. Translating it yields CASSTPTGANTGE. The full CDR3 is CASSTPTGANTGELFF.

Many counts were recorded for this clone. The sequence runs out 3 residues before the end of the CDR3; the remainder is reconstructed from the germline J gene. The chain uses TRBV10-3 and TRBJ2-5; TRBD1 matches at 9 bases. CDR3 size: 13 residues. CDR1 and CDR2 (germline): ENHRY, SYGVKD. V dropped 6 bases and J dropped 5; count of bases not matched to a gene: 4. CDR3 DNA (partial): TGTGCCATCAGGGACAGGGGTACGGAGACC. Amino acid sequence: CAIRDRGTET. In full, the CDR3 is CAIRDRGTETQYF.

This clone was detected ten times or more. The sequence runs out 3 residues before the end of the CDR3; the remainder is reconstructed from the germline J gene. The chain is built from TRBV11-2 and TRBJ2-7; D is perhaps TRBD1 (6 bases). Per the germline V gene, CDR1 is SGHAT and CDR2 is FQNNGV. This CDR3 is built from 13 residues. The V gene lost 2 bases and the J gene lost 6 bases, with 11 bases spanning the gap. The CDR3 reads CASSLPSRGEQYF. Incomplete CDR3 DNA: TGTGCCAGCAGCTTACCGTCCAGGGGCGAG.

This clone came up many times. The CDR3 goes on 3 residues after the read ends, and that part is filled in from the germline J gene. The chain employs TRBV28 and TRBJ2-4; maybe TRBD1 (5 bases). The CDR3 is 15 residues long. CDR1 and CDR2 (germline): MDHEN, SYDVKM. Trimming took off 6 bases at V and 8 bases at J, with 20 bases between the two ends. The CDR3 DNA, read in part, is TGTGCCAGCAGCCCAAGTTTCGGGCAGGGTGACATT. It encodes CASSPSFGQGDI. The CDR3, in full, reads CASSPSFGQGDIQYF.

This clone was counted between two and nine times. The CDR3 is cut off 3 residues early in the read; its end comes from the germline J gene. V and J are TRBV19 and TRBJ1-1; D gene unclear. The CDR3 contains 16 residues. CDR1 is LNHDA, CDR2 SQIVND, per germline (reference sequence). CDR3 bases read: TGTGCCAGTAGCGCTACTAGCCGGAGGGCCTACAATGAG. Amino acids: CASSATSRRAYNE. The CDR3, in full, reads CASSATSRRAYNEAFF.

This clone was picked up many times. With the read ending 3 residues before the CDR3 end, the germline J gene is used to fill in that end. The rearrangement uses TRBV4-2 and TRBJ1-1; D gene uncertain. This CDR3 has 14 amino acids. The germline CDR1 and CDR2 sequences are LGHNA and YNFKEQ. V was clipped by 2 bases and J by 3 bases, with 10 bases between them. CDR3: CASSQRAWDTEAFF. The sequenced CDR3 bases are TGTGCCAGCAGCCAAAGGGCTTGGGACACTGAA.